This entry is about one T cell receptor beta chain. As processed by the authors: By means of reference gene primer amplification, nucleated cell counts were estimated. The data were produced by immunoSEQ multiplex PCR, yet TCRdb's version contains in-frame clones alone and is incomplete. V, J and clone size are taken as reported in that table, and D and trimming were inferred from the DNA itself. The repertoire holds 150,000 to 160,000 clones, with 83% as singletons. Patients in Seattle were enrolled during active infection, then followed longitudinally. These data belong to a study of blood T cell repertoires in COVID-19. Study at large: The origin of the acute and convalescent COVID-19 samples was the United States, Italy and Spain.

This CDR3 region has 14 residues. Germline lookup yields CDR1 SNHLY and CDR2 FYNNEI. V was pared by 4 bases and J by 5 bases, with 9 bases between. The chain couples TRBV2 to TRBJ1-6; D unresolved. This TCR was sampled from a woman aged 60-70 years with COVID-19, enrolled during active disease. The source material was peripheral blood. The CDR3 nucleotides read TGTGCCAGCAGTGTCCACGGGAATAATTCACCCCTCCACTTT. Its translation: CASSVHGNNSPLHF.